A selection of T cell receptor beta chains follows, all from one sample in a study of cytomegalovirus exposure and HLA in healthy donors. The protocol was immunoSEQ multiplex PCR, while the TCRdb copy is restricted to in-frame clones and leaves out a portion. This sample carries approximately 69,000 clones, 76% of them seen once, and the ten largest clones take 3.3%. The specimen was PBMCs. These TCRs come from a man younger than 35 in good health and CMV-seronegative. The CDR3 runs from the conserved cysteine through the conserved F or W. A D gene is named only where the DNA matches it firmly. Only some rows state a clone size, as once, few, many or a class for expanded clones.

V gene	D gene	J gene	clone size	CDR3 DNA	CDR3 protein
TRBV2	TRBD1	TRBJ2-3	.	TGTGCCAGCAGTGAAGCAGGACAGGGCGGCAGCACAGATACGCAGTATTTT	CASSEAGQGGSTDTQYF
TRBV15	.	TRBJ2-2	.	TGTGCCACCAGCCCCCAACGGTTGAACACCGGGGAGCTGTTTTTT	CATSPQRLNTGELFF
TRBV6-4	.	TRBJ1-2	.	TGTGCCAGCAGTGACGGACTTTTTGGGGAAATTGGCTATGGCTACACCTTC	CASSDGLFGEIGYGYTF
TRBV11-2	.	TRBJ2-3	.	TGTGCCAGCAGCACTATTCCTAGCACAGATACGCAGTATTTT	CASSTIPSTDTQYF
TRBV5-1	.	TRBJ2-2	.	TGCGCCAGCAGCTTAAGGCAGGGGTACGGGGAGCTGTTTTTT	CASSLRQGYGELFF
TRBV7-3	.	TRBJ2-1	.	TGTGCCAGCAGCTTAACACTAATCAATGAGCAGTTCTTC	CASSLTLINEQFF
TRBV7-3	TRBD2	TRBJ2-1	.	TGTGCCAGCAGCTCCAACCCTAGCGGGGCTTACAATGAGCAGTTCTTC	CASSSNPSGAYNEQFF
TRBV5-1	TRBD1	TRBJ1-1	.	TGCGCCAGCAGCTTGTTGTTTGAGGGGGCGTTTTCTGAAGCTTTCTTT	CASSLLFEGAFSEAFF
TRBV9	TRBD1	TRBJ2-1	few	TGTGCCAGCAGCGTAGAGGGGGCCGGGGAGCAGTTCTTC	CASSVEGAGEQFF
TRBV5-1	.	TRBJ1-1	.	TGCGCCAGCAGCTCCCACAGGGTACGAACTGAAGCTTTCTTT	CASSSHRVRTEAFF
TRBV19	.	TRBJ1-1	.	TGTGCCAGTAGTCCCCTTGGGGCCTCCACTGAAGCTTTCTTT	CASSPLGASTEAFF
TRBV2	TRBD1	TRBJ2-5	.	TGTGCCAGCAGTGACTCAGGGACAGGGTTAGAGACCCAGTACTTC	CASSDSGTGLETQYF
TRBV7-7	.	TRBJ2-7	.	TGTGCCAGCAGCCCGGGACACACCTACGAGCAGTACTTC	CASSPGHTYEQYF
TRBV7-2	.	TRBJ2-2	once	TGTGCCAGCAGCTTAGGAATCGCAGGTCCCACCGGGGAGCTGTTTTTT	CASSLGIAGPTGELFF
TRBV27	.	TRBJ1-1	few	TGTGCCAGCAGGGGTATGACAGATCTTGAAGCTTTCTTT	CASRGMTDLEAFF
TRBV18	.	TRBJ1-3	.	TGTGCCAGCTCACCAAGGAGTTTCGGTACCGCGGCCTCTGGAAACACCATATATTTT	CASSPRSFGTAASGNTIYF
TRBV30	TRBD1	TRBJ2-1	.	TGTGCCTGGAGTCCCGGGACAGGGGATGCTAATGAGCAGTTCTTC	CAWSPGTGDANEQFF
TRBV19	.	TRBJ1-1	.	TGTGCCAGTACGAAGGGGCAAAACACTGAAGCTTTCTTT	CASTKGQNTEAFF
TRBV6-5	TRBD2	TRBJ2-7	.	TGTGCCAGCAGTTACTCCCTTAGGCGGGGGTTGGACGAGCAGTACTTC	CASSYSLRRGLDEQYF
TRBV7-9	.	TRBJ1-4	.	TGTGCCAGCAGCTCCAAGGGGGGGGGTTTCAATGAAAAACTGTTTTTT	CASSSKGGGFNEKLFF
TRBV7-2	.	TRBJ1-2	.	TGTGCCAGCAGCCTACAGGGAAACTATGGCTACACCTTC	CASSLQGNYGYTF
TRBV7-8	TRBD2	TRBJ2-3	.	TGTGCCAGCAGCTTAGATTCTGGCGGGGGGGCGGATACGCAGTATTTT	CASSLDSGGGADTQYF
TRBV18	.	TRBJ1-4	once	TGTGCCAGCTCACCACGGGCCCCGACAGGTGATAATGAAAAACTGTTTTTT	CASSPRAPTGDNEKLFF
TRBV7-9	.	TRBJ2-3	few	TGTGCCAGCAGCCATGTCCGGGACACTACTCACACAGATACGCAGTATTTT	CASSHVRDTTHTDTQYF
TRBV4-2	.	TRBJ2-7	few	TGTGCCAGCAGCCAAGATCGGGACACTGCCTCCTACGAGCAGTACTTC	CASSQDRDTASYEQYF
TRBV5-1	TRBD1	TRBJ2-2	.	TGCGCCAGCAGCCCCGGGACAGGGGTTACAGGGGAGCTGTTTTTT	CASSPGTGVTGELFF
TRBV9	.	TRBJ1-6	.	TGTGCCAGCAGGTTCAGGGAGGATTCACCCCTCCACTTT	CASRFREDSPLHF
TRBV19	.	TRBJ2-3	.	TGTGCCAGTTCAATGGGGGGTGGGGGACGAAGCACAGATACGCAGTATTTT	CASSMGGGGRSTDTQYF
TRBV28	.	TRBJ1-2	.	TGTGCCAGCAGTTTACCCCACTCGGATGGCTACACCTTC	CASSLPHSDGYTF